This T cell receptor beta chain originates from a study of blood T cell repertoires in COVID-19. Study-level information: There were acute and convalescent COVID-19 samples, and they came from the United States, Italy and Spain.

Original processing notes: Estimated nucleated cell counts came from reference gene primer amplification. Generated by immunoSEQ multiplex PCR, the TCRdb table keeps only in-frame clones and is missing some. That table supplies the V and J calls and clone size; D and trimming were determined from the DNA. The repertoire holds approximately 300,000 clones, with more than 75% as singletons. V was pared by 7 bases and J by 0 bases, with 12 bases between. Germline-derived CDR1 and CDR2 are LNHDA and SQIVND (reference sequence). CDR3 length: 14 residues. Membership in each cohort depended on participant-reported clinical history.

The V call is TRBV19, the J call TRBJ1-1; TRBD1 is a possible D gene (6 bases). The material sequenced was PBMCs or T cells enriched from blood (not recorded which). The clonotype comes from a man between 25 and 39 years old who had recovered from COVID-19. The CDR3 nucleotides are TGTGCCAGTACCATACAGGGAGTGAACACTGAAGCTTTCTTT. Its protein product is CASTIQGVNTEAFF.